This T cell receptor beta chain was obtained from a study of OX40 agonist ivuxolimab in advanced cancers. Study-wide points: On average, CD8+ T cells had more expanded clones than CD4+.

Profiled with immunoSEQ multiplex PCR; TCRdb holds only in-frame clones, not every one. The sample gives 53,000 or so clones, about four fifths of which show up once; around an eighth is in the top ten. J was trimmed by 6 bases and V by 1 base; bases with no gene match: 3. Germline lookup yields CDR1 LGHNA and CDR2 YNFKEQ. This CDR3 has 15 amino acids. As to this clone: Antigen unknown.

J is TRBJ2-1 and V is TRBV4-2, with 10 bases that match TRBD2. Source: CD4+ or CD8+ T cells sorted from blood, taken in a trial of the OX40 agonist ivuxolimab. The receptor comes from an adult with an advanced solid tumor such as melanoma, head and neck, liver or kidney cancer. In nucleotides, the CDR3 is TGTGCCAGCAGCCAAGGAGCGGGAGGGCCCAATGAGCAGTTCTTC. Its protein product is CASSQGAGGPNEQFF.